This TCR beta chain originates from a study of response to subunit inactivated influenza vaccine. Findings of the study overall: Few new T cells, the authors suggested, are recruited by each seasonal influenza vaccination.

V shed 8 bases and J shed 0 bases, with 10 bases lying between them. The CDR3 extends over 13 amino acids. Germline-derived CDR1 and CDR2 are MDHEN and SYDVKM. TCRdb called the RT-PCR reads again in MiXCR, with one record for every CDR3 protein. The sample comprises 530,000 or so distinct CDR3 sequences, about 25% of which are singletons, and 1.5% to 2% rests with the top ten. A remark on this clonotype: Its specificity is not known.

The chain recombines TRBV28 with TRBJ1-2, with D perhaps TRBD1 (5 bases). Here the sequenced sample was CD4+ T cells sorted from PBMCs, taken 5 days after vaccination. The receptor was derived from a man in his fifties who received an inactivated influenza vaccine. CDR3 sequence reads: CASGDSTNYGYTF. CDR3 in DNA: TGTGCCAGCGGGGACTCTACTAACTATGGCTACACCTTC.